Listed here are 15 T cell receptor beta chains from one sample, sequenced in a study of T cells in Graves' hyperthyroidism and ophthalmopathy. Amplification of TCR beta CDR3 regions was performed using RNA transcripts as template. The TCR CDR3 first-round RT-PCR relied on the HTBI primer set. TCRdb called the multiplex PCR reads again in MiXCR, with one record for every CDR3 protein. This sample has approximately 400,000 distinct CDR3 sequences; 13% occur once, and the top ten carry under 25%. The material sequenced was blood. These receptors all stem from a man aged 25-45 years with Graves' hyperthyroidism that later progressed to Graves' ophthalmopathy.

The V call is TRBV10-3, the J call TRBJ2-3; TRBD2 matches at 13 bases. In germline, CDR1 is ENHRY, CDR2 SYGVKD. V dropped 6 bases and J dropped 4; count of bases not matched to a gene: 10. The CDR3 loop spans 17 amino acids. The CDR3 reads CAIRRTSGGSVSDTQYF. CDR3 sequence (DNA): TGTGCCATCAGAAGGACTAGCGGGGGTTCAGTATCAGATACGCAGTATTTT.

The chain joins TRBV7-6 to TRBJ1-1; TRBD1 agrees at 7 bases. Trimming cost V 3 bases and J 0 bases; bases outside gene matches: 7. The CDR3 covers 16 residues. The germline CDR1 and CDR2 sequences are SGHVS and FNYEAQ. The CDR3 DNA reads as TGTGCCAGCAGCTTGACAGGGCCGGGAATGAACACTGAAGCTTTCTTT. Its translation: CASSLTGPGMNTEAFF.

This clonotype was observed many times. J is TRBJ2-2 and V is TRBV7-2; no reliable D call. The V end lost 2 bases, the J end lost 4 bases, and 5 bases lay between the germline ends. CDR1 SGHTA and CDR2 FQGNSA come from the germline V gene. This CDR3 has 13 residues. CDR3 loop: CASSLSVTGELFF. The CDR3, as DNA: TGTGCCAGCAGCTTATCTGTCACCGGGGAGCTGTTTTTT.

The rearrangement joins TRBV5-1 to TRBJ2-7; the match to TRBD1 covers 9 bases. V lost 3 bases, J lost 5 bases, and 6 bases stayed unmatched. Germline assignment: CDR1 SGHRS and CDR2 YFSETQ. The CDR3 is 14 amino acids. Here the CDR3 DNA reads TGCGCCAGCAGCTCCGGGACAGGGTCTGACGAGCAGTACTTC. Encoded protein: CASSSGTGSDEQYF.

This clonotype was detected a few times. The chain combines TRBV2 with TRBJ1-2, with 10 nucleotides matching TRBD1. This CDR3 has 15 amino acids. The V gene end was trimmed by 6 bases and the J gene end by 7 bases; junction bases not matched to a gene: 11. The germline CDR1 and CDR2 sequences are SNHLY and FYNNEI. CDR3 in amino acids: CASRRVYGTGVGYTF. The CDR3 DNA reads as TGTGCCAGCAGGAGGGTTTATGGGACAGGGGTTGGCTACACCTTC.

Of note for this clonotype: A much larger clone lies a single base off, so this may be a read error. This sequence joins TRBV12-3 or TRBV12-4 and TRBJ1-6; no reliable D call. This CDR3 has 15 residues. Trimming removed 3 bases from V and 3 bases from J, with 9 bases in between. In nucleotides, the CDR3 is TGTGCCAGCAGTTTCCGGTACAGCTATAATTCACCCCTCCACTTT. This encodes CASSFRYSYNSPLHF.

The rearrangement links TRBV6-1 to TRBJ1-6; D call uncertain. Germline loops: CDR1 MNHNS, CDR2 SASEGT. Trimming removed 10 bases from V and 4 bases from J, with 14 bases in between. The CDR3 contains 14 residues. For the CDR3, the DNA is TGTGCCACCGCCGAGGGTTGGTATAATTCACCCCTCCACTTT. Amino acids: CATAEGWYNSPLHF.

There are many counts of this clonotype. The CDR3 DNA sequence: TGTGCCAGCAGCGTAAGTCCGGGAGAAGGCTACGAGCAGTACTTC. Protein: CASSVSPGEGYEQYF. The chain uses TRBV9 and TRBJ2-7; possibly TRBD2 for D (6 bases). Germline CDR1 is SGDLS and CDR2 is YYNGEE. The length of the CDR3 is 15 residues. Trimming took 1 base from V and 3 from J, leaving 14 bases between them.

This sequence joins TRBV6-5 and TRBJ2-1, with 11 bases lining up with TRBD2. This CDR3 has 17 amino acids. V was pared by 0 bases and J by 6 bases, with 7 bases of the junction left unmatched. CDR1 is MNHEY, CDR2 SVGAGI, per germline. The CDR3 loop reads CASSYSWASGGINEQFF. CDR3 sequence (DNA): TGTGCCAGCAGTTACTCGTGGGCTAGCGGGGGGATCAATGAGCAGTTCTTC.

This clonotype was recorded many times. The J gene is TRBJ1-5, the V gene TRBV20-1; D perhaps matches TRBD1 (5 bases). Per the germline V gene, CDR1 is DFQATT and CDR2 is SNEGSKA (reference sequence). The CDR3 covers 15 residues. Trimming cost V 3 bases and J 2 bases, with 14 bases left between them. The CDR3 loop reads CSARRDFQGNQPQHF. In DNA, the CDR3 is TGCAGTGCTAGGCGGGACTTCCAAGGCAATCAGCCCCAGCATTTT.

This clonotype was detected ten times or more. The chain uses TRBV20-1 and TRBJ1-2; no firm D call. CDR1 and CDR2 (germline): DFQATT, SNEGSKA (reference sequence). The CDR3 sequence is 13 residues long. V shed 5 bases and J shed 7 bases, with 17 bases lying between them. This chain's CDR3 is CSAGGRLGSGYTF. DNA of the CDR3: TGCAGTGCTGGAGGAAGGCTGGGTTCTGGCTACACCTTC.

This clonotype was counted at least ten times. The V and J genes are TRBV11-2 and TRBJ1-1; a possible D gene is TRBD1 (6 bases). Per the germline V gene, CDR1 is SGHAT and CDR2 is FQNNGV. V was trimmed by 5 bases and J by 5 bases, leaving 15 bases between them. The CDR3 has 14 residues. The CDR3 protein is CASSRGPGSTEAFF. CDR3 sequence (DNA): TGTGCCAGCAGCCGGGGGCCGGGTAGTACTGAAGCTTTCTTT.

Ten or more counts support this clonotype. The chain has TRBV10-3 and TRBJ2-5; 7 bases match TRBD1. There are 12 residues in the CDR3. Germline loops: CDR1 ENHRY, CDR2 SYGVKD. Germline trimming cut 9 bases from V and 2 bases from J; bases unmatched to any gene: 3. CDR3: CAIWGQQETQYF. CDR3 nucleotide sequence: TGTGCCATATGGGGACAGCAAGAGACCCAGTACTTC.

Ten or more counts support this clonotype. The chain recombines TRBV12-3 or TRBV12-4 with TRBJ1-3; D is unresolved. The germline V and J ends were trimmed by 2 bases and 10 bases, with 3 bases remaining between them. This CDR3 spans 10 amino acids. CDR3 in DNA: TGTGCCAGCAGTTTAACGACCATATATTTT. It yields the protein CASSLTTIYF.

Worth noting for this clonotype: A read error is possible here, since a much larger clone lies one base away. The chain has TRBV27 and TRBJ2-5; 8 bases align to TRBD2. V lost 1 base, J lost 6 bases, and 19 bases stayed unmatched. This CDR3 region has 19 residues. Germline CDR1 reads MNHEY; CDR2 reads SMNVEV (reference sequence). CDR3 protein: CASSLWTGGLILVSKTQYF. CDR3 in DNA: TGTGCCAGCAGTTTATGGACGGGGGGGCTCATCTTGGTTTCTAAGACCCAGTACTTC.